Listed below are T cell receptor beta chains from one sample, sequenced in a study of blood T cell repertoires in COVID-19. Data came from immunoSEQ multiplex PCR; TCRdb stores just in-frame clones and leaves some out. Of tens of thousands of clones in the sample, 75% to 90% were seen once. Source material: peripheral blood. These receptors were obtained from a human donor in a cohort sampled during active COVID-19. Each CDR3 is given with its conserved first and last residue. D genes are given only for firm matches. The size entry is marked missing in some rows and otherwise reads once, few, many or a size class.

>TRBD1|-|TRBJ2-7|TRBV2
TGTGCCAGCAGGGCGGGACAGGGTCCCTACGAGCAGTACTTC
CASRAGQGPYEQYF
>-|-|TRBJ1-5|TRBV4-1
TGCGCCAGCAGCCAACCAGGGAAGGATCAGCCCCAGCATTTT
CASSQPGKDQPQHF
>-|-|TRBJ1-6|TRBV3-1/TRBV3-2
TGTGCCAGCAGCCAAGATCGCAGGGGATGGTCACCCCTCCACTTT
CASSQDRRGWSPLHF
>-|-|TRBJ1-2|TRBV19
TGTGCCAGTAGTAAAGGTGACAGGAATGGCTACACCTTC
CASSKGDRNGYTF
>-|once|TRBJ1-3|TRBV9
TGTGCCAGCAGCGTAGAGGAGGGGAACACCATATATTTT
CASSVEEGNTIYF
>-|-|TRBJ1-3|TRBV29-1
TGCAGCGTGGGCCTGGACAGCTTCTCTGGAAACACCATATATTTT
CSVGLDSFSGNTIYF
>TRBD1|-|TRBJ1-5|TRBV30
TGTGCCTGGAGTGGGACAGGTGACAATCAGCCCCAGCATTTT
CAWSGTGDNQPQHF
>TRBD1|-|TRBJ1-2|TRBV7-9
TGTGCCAGCAGCTTAGGGGGGACAGTAGCTAACTATGGCTACACCTTC
CASSLGGTVANYGYTF
>TRBD1|-|TRBJ1-2|TRBV5-1
TGCGCCAGCAGCTTGGGACAGGGGCAAAGGTATGGCTACACCTTC
CASSLGQGQRYGYTF
>TRBD1|-|TRBJ2-7|TRBV6-6
TGTGCCAGCAGTTACTCCCGGGACAGGGGGGACGAGCAGTACTTC
CASSYSRDRGDEQYF
>-|-|TRBJ2-2|TRBV7-6
TGTGCCAGCAGCTTAGCGGAGGCACAAAGAGAGCTGTTTTTT
CASSLAEAQRELFF
>-|-|TRBJ1-6|TRBV28
TGTGCCAGCAGTTTATCGTCACCCCTCCACTTT
CASSLSSPLHF
>-|-|TRBJ1-5|TRBV10-3
TGTGCCATCAGTGAGTCGTTACAGGGAGGGAGCAATCAGCCCCAGCATTTT
CAISESLQGGSNQPQHF
>TRBD2|-|TRBJ2-3|TRBV10-3
TGTGCCATTAGGACTAGCGGGGGGGCCACAGATACGCAGTATTTT
CAIRTSGGATDTQYF
>TRBD1|-|TRBJ2-7|TRBV19
TGTGCCAGTAGTCCCGGACAGGGGATGGCCTACGAGCAGTACTTC
CASSPGQGMAYEQYF
>TRBD1|-|TRBJ2-7|TRBV28
TGTGCCAGCAGTCTGTCCGGGACAGGGACGCACGAGCAGTACTTC
CASSLSGTGTHEQYF
>TRBD1|-|TRBJ2-7|TRBV19
TGTGCCAGTAGTGACAGGGGAGTCTACGAGCAGTACTTC
CASSDRGVYEQYF
>TRBD1|-|TRBJ1-2|TRBV9
TGTGCCAGCAGCTCCCCCGGGACAGACTATGGCTACACCTTC
CASSSPGTDYGYTF
>TRBD1|-|TRBJ2-7|TRBV6-5
TGTGCCAGCAGCAGACTTCCGGGACAGGCCTACGAGCAGTACTTC
CASSRLPGQAYEQYF
>-|-|TRBJ2-4|TRBV3-1/TRBV3-2
TGTGCCAGCAGCCAAAATGAGATGGACATTCAGTACTTC
CASSQNEMDIQYF
>TRBD2|-|TRBJ2-1|TRBV10-3
TGTGCCATCAGTGAGTCCGTACTAGCGGGGCTGAACAATGAGCAGTTCTTC
CAISESVLAGLNNEQFF
>-|-|TRBJ1-2|TRBV28
TGTGCCAGCAGTTTAAGGCAGCGAAACTATGGCTACACCTTC
CASSLRQRNYGYTF
>-|-|TRBJ2-3|TRBV19
TGTGCCAGTAGTAATGTCCCTAGCGAGCCCTACACAGATACGCAGTATTTT
CASSNVPSEPYTDTQYF
>TRBD2|-|TRBJ2-1|TRBV29-1
TGCAGCGTCATAGCGGGGGGCCGGAATGAGCAGTTCTTC
CSVIAGGRNEQFF
>TRBD2|-|TRBJ2-1|TRBV9
TGTGCCAGCAGCGTCTCTGGTCGGGTAGCGGGGGTCTCCTACAATGAGCAGTTCTTC
CASSVSGRVAGVSYNEQFF
>-|-|TRBJ1-1|TRBV2
TGTGCCAGCAGATATTTATTCTCAGAGAACACTGAAGCTTTCTTT
CASRYLFSENTEAFF
>TRBD2|-|TRBJ2-3|TRBV9
TGTGCCAGCAGCGTGGGACTAGCGGGGGGGGCAGATACGCAGTATTTT
CASSVGLAGGADTQYF
>-|-|TRBJ1-1|TRBV29-1
TGCAGCGTTAATGAGGGGGACAACACTGAAGCTTTCTTT
CSVNEGDNTEAFF
>TRBD1|-|TRBJ1-6|TRBV2
TGTGCCAGCAGTCGGGACAGGGTGAATTCACCCCTCCACTTT
CASSRDRVNSPLHF
>-|-|TRBJ1-3|TRBV19
TGTGCCAGTAGTAGGGCCCTTTTTTCTGGAAACACCATATATTTT
CASSRALFSGNTIYF
>TRBD1|-|TRBJ2-7|TRBV6-6
TGTGCCAGCAGTTACGGAACAGGGGCGGCCTACGAGCAGTACTTC
CASSYGTGAAYEQYF
>-|-|TRBJ1-2|TRBV20-1
TGCAGTGCGCGCGGGGATTATGGCTACACCTTC
CSARGDYGYTF
>-|-|TRBJ2-3|TRBV10-3
TGTGCCATCAGCCCGCGCGATCGGGGGGCTATGACAGATACGCAGTATTTT
CAISPRDRGAMTDTQYF
>-|-|TRBJ2-7|TRBV28
TGTGCCAACAGTTTTTCCCTCGGGGACACCGGATCCTACGAGCAGTACTTC
CANSFSLGDTGSYEQYF
>-|-|TRBJ2-1|TRBV7-9
TGTGCCAGCAGCTTAGCTACTAGCCGCCATGAGCAGTTCTTC
CASSLATSRHEQFF
>-|-|TRBJ2-1|TRBV18
TGTGCCAGCTCACCGAGCCTAGCCTACAATGAGCAGTTCTTC
CASSPSLAYNEQFF
>TRBD1|-|TRBJ2-7|TRBV4-2
TGTGCCAGCAGCCAAGATAGATGGACAGGGGGTTCCGAGCAGTACTTC
CASSQDRWTGGSEQYF
>TRBD2|-|TRBJ2-1|TRBV27
TGTGCCAGCAGCCTCGTGCGGGGGGGAGGGAAGCAGTTCTTC
CASSLVRGGGKQFF
>-|-|TRBJ1-6|TRBV7-6
TGTGCCAGCAGCTTAGGGCGCGGACAGAGAAATTCACCCCTCCACTTT
CASSLGRGQRNSPLHF
>TRBD1|-|TRBJ1-2|TRBV6-1
TGTGCCAGCAGTGCTACCCCACCCGGGACAGGGGACGGCTACACCTTC
CASSATPPGTGDGYTF
>-|-|TRBJ1-1|TRBV19
TGTGCCAGTAGTTTGACAGCTCTGAACACTGAAGCTTTCTTT
CASSLTALNTEAFF
>TRBD1|few|TRBJ2-7|TRBV7-8
TGTGCCAGCAGCTCCCGGACAGGGGGGAACGAGCAGTACTTC
CASSSRTGGNEQYF
>TRBD1|few|TRBJ1-1|TRBV28
TGTGCCAGCACCCTAGACCAGGGGGCCCCTCGGGAAGCTTTCTTT
CASTLDQGAPREAFF
>-|-|TRBJ1-1|TRBV29-1
TGCAGCGTTGAAGACTGGGAGCAGAACACTGAAGCTTTCTTT
CSVEDWEQNTEAFF
>-|-|TRBJ1-5|TRBV2
TGTGCCAGCAGTGACGAGGTAAGCGGCAATCAGCCCCAGCATTTT
CASSDEVSGNQPQHF
>-|once|TRBJ2-7|TRBV5-4
TGTGCCAGCCACTTGGCACCGCCCCGGGAGCAGTACTTC
CASHLAPPREQYF
>-|-|TRBJ2-7|TRBV18
TGTGCCAGCGCCAGGGATGGCTCCTACGAGCAGTACTTC
CASARDGSYEQYF
>TRBD1|-|TRBJ2-3|TRBV5-6
TGTGCCAGCATCTCCGGGAGACAGGGGCCCCTCTCCACAGATACGCAGTATTTT
CASISGRQGPLSTDTQYF
>TRBD1|-|TRBJ1-2|TRBV5-1
TGCGCCAGCAGCGGGGACAGGACCTACTATGGCTACACCTTC
CASSGDRTYYGYTF
>TRBD1|-|TRBJ2-2|TRBV7-3
TGTGCCAGCAGCGCCCAGGGGGCGGACACCGGGGAGCTGTTTTTT
CASSAQGADTGELFF
>-|once|TRBJ2-2|TRBV5-1
TGCGCCAGCAGCTTGCTACAGGGTAACACCGGGGAGCTGTTTTTT
CASSLLQGNTGELFF